These 10 T cell receptor beta chains were sequenced from one sample in a study of T cells expressing NK-cell markers. TCRdb reprocessed the 5' RACE reads, with one entry per CDR3 protein and no DNA. Reported are approximately 550,000 distinct CDR3 sequences; the ten largest clones contain around 4%. Material: blood T cells: a sorted CD56 or NKG2C T cell subset, CD4+ or CD8+ T cells, or bulk PBMC T cells (not recorded which). The receptors here all came from a man in his late teens or twenties in good health.

This sequence joins TRBV27 and TRBJ2-7; without DNA, the TCRdb call of TRBD1 cannot be checked. The CDR3 extends over 13 amino acids. Germline CDR1 and CDR2: MNHEY and SMNVEV (reference sequence). The chain's CDR3 is CASSSQQGPEQYF.

This chain uses TRBV20-1 with TRBJ2-7. The CDR3 is 12 amino acids. The germline gives CDR1 DFQATT, CDR2 SNEGSKA (reference sequence). The chain's CDR3 is CSAEGSSYEQYF.

The chain couples TRBV4-3 to TRBJ2-2. CDR1 and CDR2 from the germline V gene are LGHNA and YSLEER. The CDR3 contains 14 residues. The CDR3 region is CASSLRGVSGELFF.

The V call is TRBV24-1, the J call TRBJ2-5. Germline V gene data show CDR1 as KGHDR and CDR2 as SFDVKD. This CDR3 has 12 amino acids. Here the CDR3 reads CATSQTQETQYF.

The chain has TRBV12-3 or TRBV12-4 and TRBJ2-1; TCRdb proposes TRBD2, but this gene call is untestable without DNA. This CDR3 spans 15 amino acids. CDR3 residues: CASSPSRGRGNEQFF.

The V call is TRBV28, the J call TRBJ2-5. CDR1 MDHEN and CDR2 SYDVKM come from the germline V gene. The CDR3 totals 12 residues. The CDR3 sequence is CASRDGLGTQYF.

The chain links TRBV28 to TRBJ2-1; TCRdb designates TRBD2, a call that cannot be tested without DNA. Germline V gene data show CDR1 as MDHEN and CDR2 as SYDVKM. The CDR3 runs to 15 residues. The CDR3 is CATEPGTSGANEQFF.

The chain employs TRBV15 and TRBJ2-2; the D call from TCRdb, TRBD2, cannot be confirmed without DNA. CDR1 and CDR2 (germline): LNHNV, YYDKDF (reference sequence). The CDR3 runs to 16 residues. CDR3 sequence reads: CATSRERQGRSGELFF.

The J gene is TRBJ2-7, the V gene TRBV6-1; TCRdb outputs TRBD1, but without DNA this stays unchecked. CDR1 MNHNS and CDR2 SASEGT come from the germline V gene. CDR3 length: 13 amino acids. This CDR3 is CASSQGAGYEQYF.

This chain connects TRBV12-3 or TRBV12-4 to TRBJ2-2; without DNA, the TCRdb call of TRBD2 cannot be checked. This CDR3 region has 16 residues. CDR3 protein: CASSLGLAGVVGELFF.